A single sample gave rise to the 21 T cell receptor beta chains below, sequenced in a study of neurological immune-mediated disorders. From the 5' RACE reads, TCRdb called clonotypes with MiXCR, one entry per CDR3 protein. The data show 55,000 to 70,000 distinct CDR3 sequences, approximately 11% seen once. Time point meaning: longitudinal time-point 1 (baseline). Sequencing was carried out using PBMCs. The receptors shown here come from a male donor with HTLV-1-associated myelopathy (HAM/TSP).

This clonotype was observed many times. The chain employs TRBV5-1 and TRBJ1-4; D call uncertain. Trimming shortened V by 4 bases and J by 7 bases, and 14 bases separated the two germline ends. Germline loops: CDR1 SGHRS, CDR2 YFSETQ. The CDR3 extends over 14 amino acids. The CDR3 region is CASSVDAGPEKLFF. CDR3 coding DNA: TGCGCCAGCAGCGTGGACGCGGGTCCTGAAAAACTGTTTTTT.

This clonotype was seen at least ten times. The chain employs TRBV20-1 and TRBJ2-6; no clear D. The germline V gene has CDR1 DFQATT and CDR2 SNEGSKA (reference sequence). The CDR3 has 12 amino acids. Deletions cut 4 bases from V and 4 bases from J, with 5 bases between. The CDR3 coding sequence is TGCAGTGCTACCCCCGGGGCCAACGTCCTGACTTTC. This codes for CSATPGANVLTF.

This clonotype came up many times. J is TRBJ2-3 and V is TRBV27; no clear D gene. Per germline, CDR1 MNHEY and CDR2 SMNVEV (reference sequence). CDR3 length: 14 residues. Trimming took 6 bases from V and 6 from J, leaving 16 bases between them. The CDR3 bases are TGTGCCAGCAGCCGCTTAGACTCCGCCGATACGCAGTATTTT. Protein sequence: CASSRLDSADTQYF.

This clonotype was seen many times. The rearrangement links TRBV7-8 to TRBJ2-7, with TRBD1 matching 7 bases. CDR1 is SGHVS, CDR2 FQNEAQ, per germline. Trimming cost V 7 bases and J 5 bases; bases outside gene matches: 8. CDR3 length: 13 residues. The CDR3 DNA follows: TGTGCCAGCAACCCGGGACAGTTAAACGAGCAGTACTTC. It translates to CASNPGQLNEQYF.

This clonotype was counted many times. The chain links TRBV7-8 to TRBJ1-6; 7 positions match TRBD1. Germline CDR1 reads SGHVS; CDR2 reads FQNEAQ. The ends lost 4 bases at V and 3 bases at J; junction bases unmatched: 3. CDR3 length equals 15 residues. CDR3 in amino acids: CASSSGQSYNSPLHF. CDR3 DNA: TGTGCCAGCAGCTCGGGACAGAGCTATAATTCACCCCTCCACTTT.

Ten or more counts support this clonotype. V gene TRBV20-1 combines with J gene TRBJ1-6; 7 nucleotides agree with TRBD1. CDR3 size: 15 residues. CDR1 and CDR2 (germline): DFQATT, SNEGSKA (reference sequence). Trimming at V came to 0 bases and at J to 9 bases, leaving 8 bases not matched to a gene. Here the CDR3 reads CSARDARQGFSPLHF. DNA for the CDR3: TGCAGTGCTAGAGATGCGAGACAGGGTTTTTCACCCCTCCACTTT.

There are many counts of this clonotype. The DNA of the CDR3 is TGTGCCAGCAGCCGGGGGGGGCTGATGACTGAAGCTTTCTTT. Protein: CASSRGGLMTEAFF. The chain employs TRBV28 and TRBJ1-1; the D gene is possibly TRBD1 (6 bases). The CDR3 is 14 amino acids. V lost 6 bases to trimming and J lost 5 bases, with 16 bases between them. Germline CDR1 and CDR2: MDHEN and SYDVKM. The full variable domain, completed using reference TRBV28 and TRBJ1-1, is DVKVTQSSRYLVKRTGEKVFLECVQDMDHENMFWYRQDPGLGLRLIYFSYDVKMKEKGDIPEGYSVSREKKERFSLILESASTNQTSMYLCASSRGGLMTEAFFGQGTRLTVV.

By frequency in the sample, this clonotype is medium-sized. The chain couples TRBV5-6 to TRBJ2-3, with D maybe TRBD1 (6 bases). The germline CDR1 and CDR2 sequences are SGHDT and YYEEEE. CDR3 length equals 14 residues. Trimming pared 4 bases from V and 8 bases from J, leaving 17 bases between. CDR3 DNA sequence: TGTGCCAGCAGCCCCCGGGGAGCGGACAGTACGCAGTATTTT. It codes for CASSPRGADSTQYF.

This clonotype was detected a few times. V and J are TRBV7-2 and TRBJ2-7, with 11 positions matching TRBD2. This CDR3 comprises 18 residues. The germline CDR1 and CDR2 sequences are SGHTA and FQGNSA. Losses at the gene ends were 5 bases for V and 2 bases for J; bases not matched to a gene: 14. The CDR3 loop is CASSVRVAGGAQPYEQYF. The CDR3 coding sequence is TGTGCCAGCAGCGTTAGGGTAGCGGGGGGGGCCCAACCCTACGAGCAGTACTTC.

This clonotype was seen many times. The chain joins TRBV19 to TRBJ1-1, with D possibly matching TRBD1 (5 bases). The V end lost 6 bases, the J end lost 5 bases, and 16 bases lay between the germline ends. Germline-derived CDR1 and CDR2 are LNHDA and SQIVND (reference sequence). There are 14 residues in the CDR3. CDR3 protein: CASRSPREGTEAFF. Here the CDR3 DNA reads TGTGCCAGTAGATCACCACGGGAGGGGACTGAAGCTTTCTTT. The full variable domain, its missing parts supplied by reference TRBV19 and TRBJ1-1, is DGGITQSPKYLFRKEGQNVTLSCEQNLNHDAMYWYRQDPGQGLRLIYYSQIVNDFQKGDIAEGYSVSREKKESFPLTVTSAQKNPTAFYLCASRSPREGTEAFFGQGTRLTVV.

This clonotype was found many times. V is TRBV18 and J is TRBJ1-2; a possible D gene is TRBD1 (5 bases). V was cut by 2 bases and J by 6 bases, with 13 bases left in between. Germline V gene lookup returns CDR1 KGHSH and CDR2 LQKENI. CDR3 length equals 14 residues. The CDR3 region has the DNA TGTGCCAGCTCACCATCAGCGGGGGTCGATGGCTACACCTTC. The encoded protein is CASSPSAGVDGYTF.

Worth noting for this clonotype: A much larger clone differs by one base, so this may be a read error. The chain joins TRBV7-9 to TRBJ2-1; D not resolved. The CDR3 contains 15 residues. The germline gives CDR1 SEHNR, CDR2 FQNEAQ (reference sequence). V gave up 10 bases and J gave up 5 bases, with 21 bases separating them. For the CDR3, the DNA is TGTGCCACCATCACCTTTAACCCGGGTGACAATGAGCAGTTCTTC. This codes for CATITFNPGDNEQFF.

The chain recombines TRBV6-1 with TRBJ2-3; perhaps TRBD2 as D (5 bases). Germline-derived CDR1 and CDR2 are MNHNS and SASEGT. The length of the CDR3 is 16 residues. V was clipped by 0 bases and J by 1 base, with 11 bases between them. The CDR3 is CASSEARGSGTDTQYF. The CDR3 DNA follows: TGTGCCAGCAGTGAAGCGCGAGGGTCAGGCACAGATACGCAGTATTTT.

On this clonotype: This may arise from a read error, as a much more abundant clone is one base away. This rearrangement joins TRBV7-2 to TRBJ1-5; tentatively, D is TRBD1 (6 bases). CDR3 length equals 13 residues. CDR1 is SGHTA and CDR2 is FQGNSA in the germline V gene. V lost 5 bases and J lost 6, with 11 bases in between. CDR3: CASSIRGSQPQHF. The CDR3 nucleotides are TGTGCCAGCAGCATAAGGGGGAGTCAGCCCCAGCATTTT.

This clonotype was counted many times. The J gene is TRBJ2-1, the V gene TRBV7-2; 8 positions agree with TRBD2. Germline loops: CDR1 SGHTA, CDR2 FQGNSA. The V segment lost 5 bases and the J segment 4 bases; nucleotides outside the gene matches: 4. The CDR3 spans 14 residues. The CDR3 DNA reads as TGTGCCAGCAGCGGGCGGGGGGTATACAATGAGCAGTTCTTC. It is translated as CASSGRGVYNEQFF. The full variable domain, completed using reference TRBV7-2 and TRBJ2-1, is GAGVSQSPSNKVTEKGKDVELRCDPISGHTALYWYRQSLGQGLEFLIYFQGNSAPDKSGLPSDRFSAERTGGSVSTLTIQRTQQEDSAVYLCASSGRGVYNEQFFGPGTRLTVL.

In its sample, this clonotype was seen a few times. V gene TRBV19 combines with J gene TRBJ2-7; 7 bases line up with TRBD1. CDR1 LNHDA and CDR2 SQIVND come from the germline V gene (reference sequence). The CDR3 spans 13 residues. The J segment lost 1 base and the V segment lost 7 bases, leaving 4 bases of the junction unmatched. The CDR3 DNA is TGTGCCAGTACGGGCAGGGGGTCCTACGAGCAGTACTTC. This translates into CASTGRGSYEQYF.

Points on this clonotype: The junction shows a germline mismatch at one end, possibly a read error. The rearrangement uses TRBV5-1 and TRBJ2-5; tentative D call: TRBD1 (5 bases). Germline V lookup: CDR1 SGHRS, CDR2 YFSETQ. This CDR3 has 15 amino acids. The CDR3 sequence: CANSPLTDFSETQYF. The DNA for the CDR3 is TGCGCCAACAGCCCCCTGACAGATTTTAGTGAGACCCAGTACTTC.

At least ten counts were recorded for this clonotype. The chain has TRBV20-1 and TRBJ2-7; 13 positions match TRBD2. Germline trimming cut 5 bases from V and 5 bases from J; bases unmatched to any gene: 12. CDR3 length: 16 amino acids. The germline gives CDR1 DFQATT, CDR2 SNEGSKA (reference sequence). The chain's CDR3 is CSAGRTSGGLSDEQYF. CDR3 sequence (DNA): TGCAGTGCTGGACGGACTAGCGGGGGACTTTCGGACGAGCAGTACTTC.

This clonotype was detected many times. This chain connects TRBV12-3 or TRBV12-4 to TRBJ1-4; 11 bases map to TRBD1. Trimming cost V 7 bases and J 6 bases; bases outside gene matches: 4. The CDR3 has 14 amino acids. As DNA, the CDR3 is TGTGCCAGCATGCCGGGACAGGGGGATGAAAAACTGTTTTTT. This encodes CASMPGQGDEKLFF.

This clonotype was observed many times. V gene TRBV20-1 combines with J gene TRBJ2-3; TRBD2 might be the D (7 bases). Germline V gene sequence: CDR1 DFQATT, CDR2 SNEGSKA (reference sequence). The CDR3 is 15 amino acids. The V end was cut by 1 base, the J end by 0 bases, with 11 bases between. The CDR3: CSARGGGPSTDTQYF. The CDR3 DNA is TGCAGTGCTAGAGGGGGGGGCCCTAGCACAGATACGCAGTATTTT.

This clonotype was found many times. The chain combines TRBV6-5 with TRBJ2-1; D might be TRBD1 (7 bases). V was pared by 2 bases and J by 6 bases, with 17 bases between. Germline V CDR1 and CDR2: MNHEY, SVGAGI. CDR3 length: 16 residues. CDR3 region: CASSYAGTEGSNEQFF. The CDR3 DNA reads TGTGCCAGCAGTTACGCGGGGACAGAGGGTTCCAATGAGCAGTTCTTC.